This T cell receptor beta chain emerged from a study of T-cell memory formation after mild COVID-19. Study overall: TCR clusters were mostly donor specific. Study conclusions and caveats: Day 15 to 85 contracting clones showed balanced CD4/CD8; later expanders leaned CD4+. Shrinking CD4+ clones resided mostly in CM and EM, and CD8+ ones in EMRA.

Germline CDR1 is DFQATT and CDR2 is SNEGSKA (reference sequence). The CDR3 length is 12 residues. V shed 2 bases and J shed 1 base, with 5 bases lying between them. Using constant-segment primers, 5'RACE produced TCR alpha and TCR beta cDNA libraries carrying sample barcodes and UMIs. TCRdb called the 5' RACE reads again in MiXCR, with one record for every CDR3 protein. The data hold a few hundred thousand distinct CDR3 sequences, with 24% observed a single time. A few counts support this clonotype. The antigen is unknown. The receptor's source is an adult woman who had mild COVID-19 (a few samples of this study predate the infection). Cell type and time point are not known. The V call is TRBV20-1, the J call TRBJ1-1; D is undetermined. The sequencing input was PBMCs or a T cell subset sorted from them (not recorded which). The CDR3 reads CSARRGNTEAFF. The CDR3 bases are TGCAGTGCTAGACGAGGGAACACTGAAGCTTTCTTT.